Each of the 17 T cell receptor beta chains below was sequenced from the same sample in a study of T cells in Graves' hyperthyroidism and ophthalmopathy. TCR beta CDR3 regions were amplified from RNA transcripts. The HTBI primer set was used in a first-round RT-PCR of the TCR CDR3. One entry per CDR3 protein, called by TCRdb with MiXCR from the multiplex PCR reads. The sample has more than 600,000 distinct CDR3 sequences, about 16% seen once. Sequences were obtained from blood. These receptor sequences come from a young man with Graves' hyperthyroidism.

The V and J genes are TRBV7-2 and TRBJ2-1; 8 bases line up with TRBD2. This CDR3 has 15 amino acids. With 5 bases clipped from V and 3 bases from J, the junction kept 6 bases outside the gene matches. The V gene's germline CDR1 is SGHTA and CDR2 FQGNSA. The CDR3 sequence: CASSGAGVGYNEQFF. The CDR3 coding sequence is TGTGCCAGCAGCGGAGCGGGGGTCGGCTACAATGAGCAGTTCTTC.

This clonotype came up many times. The chain links TRBV28 to TRBJ2-5, with D unresolved. The CDR3 sequence is 14 residues long. Trimming shortened V by 6 bases and J by 5 bases, and 16 bases separated the two germline ends. The germline CDR1 and CDR2 sequences are MDHEN and SYDVKM. CDR3 loop: CASSVGGRVETQYF. The CDR3 region has the DNA TGTGCCAGCAGCGTGGGTGGCCGTGTGGAGACCCAGTACTTC. Combining the CDR3 with reference TRBV28 and TRBJ2-5 gives the whole variable domain DVKVTQSSRYLVKRTGEKVFLECVQDMDHENMFWYRQDPGLGLRLIYFSYDVKMKEKGDIPEGYSVSREKKERFSLILESASTNQTSMYLCASSVGGRVETQYFGPGTRLLVL.

This clonotype appeared a few times. The genes are TRBV6-1 and TRBJ1-2, with 8 bases matching TRBD1. The germline CDR1 and CDR2 sequences are MNHNS and SASEGT. The CDR3 totals 16 residues. Trimming removed 5 bases from V and 8 bases from J; junction bases left unmatched: 16. CDR3 bases: TGTGCCAGCAGTTCAATTACAGGGGGTCCGCGGCGCGGCTACACCTTC. Protein product: CASSSITGGPRRGYTF.

This chain joins TRBV29-1 and TRBJ2-7; 9 nucleotides align to TRBD1. Losses at the gene ends were 5 bases for V and 9 bases for J; bases not matched to a gene: 14. CDR1 is SQVTM, CDR2 ANQGSEA, per germline. The CDR3 consists of 14 residues. The DNA for the CDR3 is TGCAGCGTTCGAACGGGGACAGGGAAAGGGGGGCAGTACTTC. It specifies CSVRTGTGKGGQYF.

In its sample, this clonotype was seen a few times. The chain combines TRBV5-6 with TRBJ2-7, with a tentative D call TRBD2 (6 bases). This CDR3 region has 16 residues. Germline lookup yields CDR1 SGHDT and CDR2 YYEEEE. Trimming stripped 4 bases from V and 4 bases from J, with 21 bases between. The CDR3 sequence is CASSPGRVLRGYEQYF. Written as DNA, the CDR3 is TGTGCCAGCAGCCCGGGACGGGTCCTACGGGGGTACGAGCAGTACTTC.

This chain joins TRBV29-1 and TRBJ1-1; 8 nucleotides align to TRBD1. The germline CDR1 and CDR2 sequences are SQVTM and ANQGSEA. The V segment lost 6 bases and the J segment 7 bases; nucleotides outside the gene matches: 10. The CDR3 loop spans 13 amino acids. CDR3 sequence reads: CSVAPTGGSEAFF. CDR3 bases: TGCAGCGTAGCCCCCACAGGGGGTAGTGAAGCTTTCTTT.

This clonotype was counted many times. The J gene is TRBJ2-7, the V gene TRBV20-1; unclear D gene. Per the germline V gene, CDR1 is DFQATT and CDR2 is SNEGSKA (reference sequence). The CDR3 consists of 12 residues. V lost 1 base and J lost 1, with 5 bases in between. CDR3 sequence: CSARVSSYEQYF. Written as DNA, the CDR3 is TGCAGTGCTAGAGTCAGTTCCTACGAGCAGTACTTC.

This clonotype was recorded at least ten times. The rearrangement links TRBV3-1 to TRBJ2-6; 9 bases line up with TRBD2. The CDR3 spans 17 residues. CDR1 and CDR2 from the germline V gene are LGHDT and YNNKEL (reference sequence). The V and J ends lost 4 bases and 0 bases, in that order; junction bases with no gene match: 4. CDR3 region: CASSLAGASSGANVLTF. CDR3 in DNA: TGTGCCAGCAGCCTAGCGGGAGCGAGCTCTGGGGCCAACGTCCTGACTTTC.

The V call is TRBV4-1, the J call TRBJ1-2; D uncertain. Trimming removed 5 bases from V and 6 bases from J, with 13 bases in between. Per the germline V gene, CDR1 is MGHRA and CDR2 is YSYEKL. This CDR3 spans 13 amino acids. This CDR3 is CASSALGGDGYTF. CDR3 DNA sequence: TGCGCCAGCAGCGCCCTGGGAGGTGATGGCTACACCTTC.

This clonotype was found many times. The gene calls are TRBV12-3 or TRBV12-4 and TRBJ1-1; 8 bases line up with TRBD1. The V gene end was trimmed by 4 bases and the J gene end by 3 bases; junction bases not matched to a gene: 4. This CDR3 comprises 14 residues. DNA for the CDR3: TGTGCCAGCAGTTCCCCGGACAGGGACACTGAAGCTTTCTTT. As protein: CASSSPDRDTEAFF.

This clonotype was recorded many times. The chain uses TRBV3-1 and TRBJ1-5; possibly TRBD1 for D (6 bases). This CDR3 is 15 amino acids long. Deletions cut 5 bases from V and 1 base from J, with 12 bases between. Germline V gives CDR1 LGHDT, CDR2 YNNKEL (reference sequence). The CDR3 region is CASSRGNPSNQPQHF. The DNA for the CDR3 is TGTGCCAGCAGCAGGGGGAACCCGAGCAATCAGCCCCAGCATTTT.

This clonotype has only a few counts. The rearrangement links TRBV5-8 to TRBJ1-1; D perhaps matches TRBD1 (6 bases). With 4 bases removed from V and 1 base from J, the gap between germline ends came to 17 bases. The CDR3 is made up of 16 amino acids. Germline CDR1 SGHTS, CDR2 YDEGEE. CDR3 coding DNA: TGTGCCAGCAGCATACAGGGCCTGGGGGCGAACACTGAAGCTTTCTTT. Its protein product is CASSIQGLGANTEAFF.

This clonotype was seen many times. The chain recombines TRBV12-3 or TRBV12-4 with TRBJ2-7; D gene unclear. The CDR3 sequence is 12 residues long. V was clipped by 8 bases and J by 5 bases, with 13 bases between them. The CDR3 loop is CASSSLPNEQYF. CDR3 nucleotides: TGTGCCAGCTCCTCTTTGCCGAACGAGCAGTACTTC.

This clonotype occurred many times. This chain links TRBV3-1 with TRBJ2-4, with D possibly TRBD2 on 5 matching bases. V shed 0 bases and J shed 0 bases, with 12 bases lying between them. Germline V gene lookup returns CDR1 LGHDT and CDR2 YNNKEL (reference sequence). The CDR3 contains 17 residues. In DNA, the CDR3 is TGTGCCAGCAGCCAAGAGGCGAGGGCGGGAGCCAAAAACATTCAGTACTTC. Amino acid sequence: CASSQEARAGAKNIQYF.

This clonotype was counted ten times or more. CDR3 sequence (DNA): TGTGCCATCAGTGCCCCGGGGACAGGGGATATTGACGAGCAGTACTTC. Protein: CAISAPGTGDIDEQYF. The chain employs TRBV10-3 and TRBJ2-7, with 10 bases that match TRBD1. V dropped 4 bases and J dropped 5; count of bases not matched to a gene: 11. The CDR3 consists of 16 residues. Germline CDR1 reads ENHRY; CDR2 reads SYGVKD.

The chain combines TRBV2 with TRBJ2-1; perhaps TRBD1 as D (5 bases). The CDR3 length is 12 residues. Trimming removed 7 bases at V and 7 bases at J, with 11 bases between. In germline, CDR1 is SNHLY, CDR2 FYNNEI. CDR3 sequence reads: CASTSGYNEQFF. In DNA form, the CDR3 reads TGTGCCAGCACCTCAGGGTATAATGAGCAGTTCTTC. The full variable domain, its missing parts supplied by reference TRBV2 and TRBJ2-1, is EPEVTQTPSHQVTQMGQEVILRCVPISNHLYFYWYRQILGQKVEFLVSFYNNEISEKSEIFDDQFSVERPDGSNFTLKIRSTKLEDSAMYFCASTSGYNEQFFGPGTRLTVL.

The rearrangement joins TRBV6-1 to TRBJ2-1; D is tentatively TRBD1 or TRBD2 (5 bases each). This CDR3 contains 13 residues. The V gene's germline CDR1 is MNHNS and CDR2 SASEGT. Trimming cost V 4 bases and J 9 bases, with 13 bases left between them. For the CDR3, the DNA is TGTGCCAGCAGTGCCGGGACCCGCGGTGAGCAGTTCTTC. Translating it yields CASSAGTRGEQFF.